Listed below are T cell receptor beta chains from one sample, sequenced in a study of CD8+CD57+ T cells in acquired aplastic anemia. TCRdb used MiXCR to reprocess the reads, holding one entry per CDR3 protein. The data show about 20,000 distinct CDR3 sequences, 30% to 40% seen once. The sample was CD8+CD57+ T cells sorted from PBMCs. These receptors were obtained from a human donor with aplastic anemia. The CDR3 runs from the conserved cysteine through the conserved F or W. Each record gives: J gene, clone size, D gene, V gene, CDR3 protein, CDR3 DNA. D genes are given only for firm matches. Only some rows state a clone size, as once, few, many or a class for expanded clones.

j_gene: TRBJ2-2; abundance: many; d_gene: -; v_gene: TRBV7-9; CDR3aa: CASSLPGHTGELFF; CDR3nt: TGTGCCAGCAGCTTGCCTGGACACACCGGGGAGCTGTTTTTT
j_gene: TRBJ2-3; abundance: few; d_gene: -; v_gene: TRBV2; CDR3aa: CASSEGLTDTQYF; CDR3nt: TGTGCCAGCAGTGAGGGACTCACAGATACGCAGTATTTT
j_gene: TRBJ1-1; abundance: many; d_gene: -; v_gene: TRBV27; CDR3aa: CASSLVVGRGNTEAFF; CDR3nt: TGTGCCAGCAGTTTAGTTGTCGGACGAGGGAACACTGAAGCTTTCTTT
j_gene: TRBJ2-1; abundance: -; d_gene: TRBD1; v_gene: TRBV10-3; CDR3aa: CAVRRQGSYNEQFF; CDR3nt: TGTGCCGTCAGGAGACAGGGGTCATACAATGAGCAGTTCTTC
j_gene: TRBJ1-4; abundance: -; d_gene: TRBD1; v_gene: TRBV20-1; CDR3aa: CSAPTPGGLDEKLFF; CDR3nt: TGCAGTGCTCCGACCCCAGGGGGCCTGGATGAAAAACTGTTTTTT
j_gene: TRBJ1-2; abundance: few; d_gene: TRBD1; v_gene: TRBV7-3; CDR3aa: CASSATGTGAFGYTF; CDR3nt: TGTGCCAGCAGCGCCACCGGGACAGGGGCGTTTGGCTACACCTTC
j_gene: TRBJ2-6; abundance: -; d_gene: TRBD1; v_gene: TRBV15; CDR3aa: CATSRVRPGGTAGANVLTF; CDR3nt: TGTGCCACCAGCAGAGTTCGCCCAGGGGGCACCGCTGGGGCCAACGTCCTGACTTTC
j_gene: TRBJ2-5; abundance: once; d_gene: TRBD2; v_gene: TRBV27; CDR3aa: CASSLRNGGAGETQYF; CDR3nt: TGTGCCAGCAGTTTACGTAACGGGGGGGCCGGGGAGACCCAGTACTTC
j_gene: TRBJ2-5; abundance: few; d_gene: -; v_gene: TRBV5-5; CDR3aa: CASSLVGPETQYF; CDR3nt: TGTGCCAGCAGCTTGGTAGGGCCCGAGACCCAGTACTTC
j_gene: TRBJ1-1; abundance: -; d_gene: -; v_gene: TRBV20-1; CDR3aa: CSARGGFFTEAFF; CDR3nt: TGCAGTGCCCGGGGGGGGTTTTTCACTGAAGCTTTCTTT
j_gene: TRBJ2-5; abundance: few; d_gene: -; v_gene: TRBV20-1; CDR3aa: CSARDVRVRETQYF; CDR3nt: TGCAGTGCTAGAGATGTTAGAGTTCGCGAGACCCAGTACTTC
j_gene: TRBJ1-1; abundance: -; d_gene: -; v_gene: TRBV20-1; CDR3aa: CSARDTERAFF; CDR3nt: TGCAGTGCTAGAGATACCGAGAGAGCTTTCTTT
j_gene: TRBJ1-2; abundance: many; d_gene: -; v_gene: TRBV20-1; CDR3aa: CSARDPPVSGTWDYGYTF; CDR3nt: TGCAGTGCTAGAGATCCCCCCGTTAGCGGGACATGGGACTATGGCTACACCTTC
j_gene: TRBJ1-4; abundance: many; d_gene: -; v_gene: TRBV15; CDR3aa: CATNLGEGYEKLFF; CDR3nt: TGTGCCACCAACCTGGGAGAGGGTTATGAAAAACTGTTTTTT
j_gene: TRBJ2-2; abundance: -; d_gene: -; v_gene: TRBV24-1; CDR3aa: CATSDFGDTGELFF; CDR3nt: TGTGCCACCAGTGATTTCGGAGACACCGGGGAGCTGTTTTTT
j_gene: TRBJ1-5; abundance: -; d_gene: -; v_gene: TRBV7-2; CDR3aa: CASSFTGSNQPQHF; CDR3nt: TGTGCCAGCAGCTTCACAGGGTCCAATCAGCCCCAGCATTTT
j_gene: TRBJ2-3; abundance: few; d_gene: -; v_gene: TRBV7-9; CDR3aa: CASSPRGTDTQYF; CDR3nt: TGTGCCAGCAGCCCCAGGGGCACAGATACGCAGTATTTT
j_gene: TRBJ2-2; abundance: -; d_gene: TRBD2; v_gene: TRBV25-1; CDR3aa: CASTALAGAGGELFF; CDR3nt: TGTGCCAGCACAGCACTAGCGGGAGCGGGCGGGGAGCTGTTTTTT
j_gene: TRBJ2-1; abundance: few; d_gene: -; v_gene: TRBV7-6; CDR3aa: CASSLASGPSYNEQFF; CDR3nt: TGTGCCAGCAGCTTAGCATCGGGACCATCATACAATGAGCAGTTCTTC
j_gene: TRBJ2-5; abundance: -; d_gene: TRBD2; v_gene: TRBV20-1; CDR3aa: CSADDPPSGTSGQETQYF; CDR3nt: TGCAGTGCTGATGACCCACCGTCCGGGACTAGCGGCCAAGAGACCCAGTACTTC
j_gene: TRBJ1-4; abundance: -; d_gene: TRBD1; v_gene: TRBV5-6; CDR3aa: CASSKGQGNEKLFF; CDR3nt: TGTGCCAGCAGCAAGGGACAGGGAAATGAAAAACTGTTTTTT
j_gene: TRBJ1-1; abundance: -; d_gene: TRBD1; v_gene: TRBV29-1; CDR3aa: CSVPGTGVTEAFF; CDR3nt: TGCAGCGTCCCGGGAACAGGGGTTACTGAAGCTTTCTTT
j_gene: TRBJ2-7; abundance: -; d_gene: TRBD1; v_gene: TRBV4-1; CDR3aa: CASSTQNRGDYEQYF; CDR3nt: TGCGCCAGCAGCACCCAGAACAGGGGTGACTACGAGCAGTACTTC
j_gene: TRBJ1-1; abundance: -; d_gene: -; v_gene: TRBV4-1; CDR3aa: CASSALTAEAFF; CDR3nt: TGCGCCAGCAGCGCTCTGACAGCTGAAGCTTTCTTT
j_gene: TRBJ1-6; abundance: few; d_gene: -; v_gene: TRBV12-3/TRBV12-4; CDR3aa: CASSTTASPLHF; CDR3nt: TGTGCCAGCAGCACAACAGCGTCACCCCTCCACTTT
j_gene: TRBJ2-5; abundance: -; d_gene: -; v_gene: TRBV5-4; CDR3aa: CASRRQGGRGETQYF; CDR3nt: TGTGCCAGCAGGCGGCAGGGGGGCCGGGGAGAGACCCAGTACTTC
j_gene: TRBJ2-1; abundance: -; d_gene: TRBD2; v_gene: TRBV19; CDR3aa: CATIAPGLARNEQFF; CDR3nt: TGTGCCACTATAGCTCCCGGACTAGCGAGGAATGAGCAGTTCTTC
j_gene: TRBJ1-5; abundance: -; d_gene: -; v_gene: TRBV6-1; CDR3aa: CASRQGAGANQPRHF; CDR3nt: TGTGCCAGCAGGCAAGGGGCAGGGGCTAATCAGCCCCGGCACTTT
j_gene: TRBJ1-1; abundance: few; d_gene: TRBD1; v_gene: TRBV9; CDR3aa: CASSVGTGGPTEAFF; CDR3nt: TGTGCCAGCAGCGTGGGGACAGGGGGCCCAACTGAAGCTTTCTTT
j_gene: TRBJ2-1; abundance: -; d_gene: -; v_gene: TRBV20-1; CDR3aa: CSAPGSYVSYHEQFF; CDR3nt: TGCAGTGCTCCCGGTAGTTATGTGTCCTACCATGAGCAGTTCTTC
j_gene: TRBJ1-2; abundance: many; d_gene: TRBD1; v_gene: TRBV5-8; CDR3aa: CASSSPGTEIYGYTF; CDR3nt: TGTGCCAGCAGCTCTCCCGGGACAGAGATTTATGGCTACACCTTC
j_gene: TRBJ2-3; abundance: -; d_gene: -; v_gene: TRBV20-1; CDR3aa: CSAYICSARDPPVSGTRGTDTQYF; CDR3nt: -
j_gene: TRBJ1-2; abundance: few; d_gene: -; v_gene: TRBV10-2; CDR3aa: CASSETPYGYTF; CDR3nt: TGCGCCAGCAGTGAGACCCCCTATGGCTACACCTTC
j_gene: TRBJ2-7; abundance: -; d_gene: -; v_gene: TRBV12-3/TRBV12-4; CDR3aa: CASSLLGQTLYEQYF; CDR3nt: TGTGCCAGCAGTTTGTTAGGGCAGACCCTTTACGAGCAGTACTTC
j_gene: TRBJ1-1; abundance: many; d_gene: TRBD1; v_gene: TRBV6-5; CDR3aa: CASSYEPGQGLTEAFF; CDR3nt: TGTGCCAGCAGTTACGAACCGGGACAGGGGTTGACTGAAGCTTTCTTT
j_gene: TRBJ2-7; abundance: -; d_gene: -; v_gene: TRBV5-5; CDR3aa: CASSFVLTSYEQYF; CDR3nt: TGTGCCAGCAGCTTCGTGCTTACGTCCTACGAGCAGTACTTC
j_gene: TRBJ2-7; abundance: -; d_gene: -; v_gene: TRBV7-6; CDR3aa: CASSSEVGEQYF; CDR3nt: TGTGCCAGCAGCTCCGAAGTTGGGGAGCAGTACTTC
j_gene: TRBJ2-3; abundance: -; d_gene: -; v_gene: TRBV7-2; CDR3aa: CASSQELRQNSTDTQYF; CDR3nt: TGCGCCAGCAGCCAAGAACTCAGACAGAATAGCACAGATACGCAGTATTTT
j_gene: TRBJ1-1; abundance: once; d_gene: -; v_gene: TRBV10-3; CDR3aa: CAISEGGGRRMNTEAFF; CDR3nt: TGTGCCATCAGTGAGGGCGGGGGGAGAAGAATGAACACTGAAGCTTTCTTT
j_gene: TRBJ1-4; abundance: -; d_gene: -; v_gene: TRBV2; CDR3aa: CASSVQVAGEKLFF; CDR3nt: TGTGCCAGCAGTGTGCAGGTGGCGGGTGAAAAACTGTTTTTT
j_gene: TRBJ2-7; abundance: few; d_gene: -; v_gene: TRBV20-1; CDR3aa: CSARSIIETSGYEQYF; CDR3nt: TGCAGTGCTAGATCCATCATCGAAACTAGTGGCTACGAGCAGTACTTC
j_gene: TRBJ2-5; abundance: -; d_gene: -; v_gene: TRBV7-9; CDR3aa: CASSLGQTNEKLFFGSGTQYF; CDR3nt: -
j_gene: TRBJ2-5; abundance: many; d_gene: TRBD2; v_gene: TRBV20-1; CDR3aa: CSAILAGGQETQYF; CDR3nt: TGCAGTGCTATACTAGCGGGGGGGCAAGAGACCCAGTACTTC
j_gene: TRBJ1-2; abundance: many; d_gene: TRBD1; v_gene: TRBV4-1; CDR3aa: CASSPGQGADYGYTF; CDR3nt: TGCGCCAGCAGCCCCGGACAGGGGGCCGACTATGGCTACACCTTC
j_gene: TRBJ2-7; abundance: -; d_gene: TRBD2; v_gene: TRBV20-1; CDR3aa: CSTRELAGGGGQYF; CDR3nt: TGCAGTACTAGAGAGTTAGCGGGAGGGGGCGGGCAGTACTTC
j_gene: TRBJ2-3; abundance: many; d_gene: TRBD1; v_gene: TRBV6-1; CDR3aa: CASSDGTGETDTQYF; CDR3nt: TGTGCCAGCAGTGACGGGACAGGGGAGACAGATACGCAGTATTTT
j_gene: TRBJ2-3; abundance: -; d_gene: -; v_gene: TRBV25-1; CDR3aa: CASSSRWGTPRDTDTQYF; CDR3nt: TGTGCCAGCAGCTCGCGGTGGGGGACGCCAAGAGACACGGATACGCAGTATTTT
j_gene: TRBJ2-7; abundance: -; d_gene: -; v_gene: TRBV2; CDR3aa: CASSGAGKSYEQYF; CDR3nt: TGTGCCAGCAGTGGGGCGGGGAAATCCTACGAGCAGTACTTC
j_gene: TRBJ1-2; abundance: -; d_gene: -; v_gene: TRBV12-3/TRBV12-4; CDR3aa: CASSLVQGRGYGYTF; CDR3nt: TGTGCCAGCAGTTTAGTACAGGGCCGAGGCTATGGCTACACCTTC
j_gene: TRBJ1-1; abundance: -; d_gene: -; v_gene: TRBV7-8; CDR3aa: CASSLYFGGASEAFF; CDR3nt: TGTGCCAGCAGCTTATATTTCGGGGGGGCTTCTGAAGCTTTCTTT
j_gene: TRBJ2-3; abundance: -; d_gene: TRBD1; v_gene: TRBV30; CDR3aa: CAWSGTVSTDTQYF; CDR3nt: TGTGCCTGGAGCGGGACAGTGAGCACAGATACGCAGTATTTT
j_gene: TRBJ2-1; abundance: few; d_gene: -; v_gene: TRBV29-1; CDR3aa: CSCRVGDNEQFF; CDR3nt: TGCAGCTGCAGGGTAGGGGATAATGAGCAGTTCTTC
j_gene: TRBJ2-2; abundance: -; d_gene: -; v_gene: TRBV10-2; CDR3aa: CASSTSRNTGELFF; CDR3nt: TGCGCCAGCTCTACTAGCCGGAACACCGGGGAGCTGTTTTTT
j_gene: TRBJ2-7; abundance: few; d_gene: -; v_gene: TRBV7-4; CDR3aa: CASSAHDMGATSEAYEQYF; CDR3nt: TGTGCCAGCAGCGCTCACGATATGGGGGCTACTAGCGAGGCCTACGAGCAGTACTTC
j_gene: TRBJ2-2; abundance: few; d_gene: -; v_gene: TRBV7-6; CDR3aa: CASSPPVENTGELFF; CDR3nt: TGTGCCAGCAGCCCTCCCGTGGAGAACACCGGGGAGCTGTTTTTT